This T cell receptor (beta chain) was captured in a study of beta chain features in type 1 diabetes (dated by TCRdb to 2017 to 2018). Some background on the complete study: No differences in mean age, gender distribution, total cell number or subset yield were found between patients and healthy donors. A total of 107,917,701 sorted cells were examined across all samples, and the number of cells per subset was strongly correlated with RNA yield. In the study, recently diagnosed type 1 diabetes patients and matched healthy donors were compared on the TCRB repertoires of their sorted circulating CD4+ T cell subsets. Regulatory and stem cell-like memory subsets were isolated from only 8 patients and about eight healthy donors, whereas naive and central memory subsets came from all 30 or so donors.

Each donor gave one peripheral blood draw, roughly 110 mL on average, collected into heparinised tubes. A BD FACSAria II was used to sort naive, central memory, regulatory and stem cell-like memory CD4+ T cells with a panel that included CD45RO, CCR7, CD25, CD127, CD95 and CD27. Every sorted population had a purity above 95%. PBMCs were separated immediately by Lymphoprep density gradient centrifugation and were stained directly, without being cultured. So that batch effects would be minimized, each experiment stained and sorted samples in pairs, pairing one healthy donor with one patient. Study-level results and caveats: Only small numbers of individuals were included in the HLA sub-analyses, which left unresolved whether HLA type had any influence on TCRB rearrangement. Naive, central memory and regulatory TCRB repertoires appeared more similar among patients than among healthy donors. Because cDNA was sequenced instead of genomic DNA, activated cells with high expression could be over-represented, although the groups did not differ in activation or CD3 levels. PCR may preferentially amplify shorter templates, but because patient and control samples were amplified and corrected together, any resulting skew would affect both groups equally. Fewer insertions and more nucleotide deletions at VDJ recombination sites were observed in patients with type 1 diabetes, implying thymic rearrangement abnormalities. In all four CD4+ subsets, TCRB CDR3 length was moderately but significantly shorter in type 1 diabetes patients.

The entire amount of isolated RNA was reverse transcribed using the High Capacity cDNA Reverse Transcription Kit, so the sequenced TCRB transcripts were expressed ones. Deep immunoSEQ sequencing was applied to naive, central memory and regulatory T cell samples, giving an average of about 3.57 million total reads per sample. Sorted cells were lysed in RLT buffer and RNA was extracted with DNase-treated RNeasy Micro or Mini kits, depending on cell number. To prevent cross-contamination, each cell subset was processed individually, whereas patient and healthy donor samples were processed jointly. Using the immunoSEQ multiplex PCR, TCRB sequences were amplified from cDNA into 87-bp fragments spanning the CDR3 region. Sequencing of the amplicons was done on the Illumina HiSeq platform. Regarding the original processing steps: Synthetic template baselines were used to correct PCR bias computationally, reads within Hamming distance 2 were collapsed, and singletons that could not be merged were discarded. By aligning reads against IMGT, V, D and J genes, CDR3 length, and insertions or deletions at six rearrangement sites were assigned. Within each subset, clonotype counts were normalized to the number of sorted cells before true diversity and Gini coefficients were calculated with the tcR R package. The overlap coefficient, calculated on TCRB nucleotide sequences, was used to measure repertoire sharing. Out-of-frame TCRB sequences from naive cells were analyzed as a proxy for the pre-selection repertoire. TCRdb carries this immuneACCESS record with in-frame sequences only. Its versions omit some clonotypes, under half of them owing to an unresolved V gene in the studies checked, with the rest unexplained. Clone size and the V and J calls come from that table; the DNA yielded D and trimming. For this sample there are 500,000 to 700,000 clones; around 15% appear just once. Under 0.095% of the sample lies in the top ten.

CDR1 SQVTM and CDR2 ANQGSEA are derived from the germline V gene. The CDR3 measures 12 amino acids from cysteine to phenylalanine. Only the CDR3 DNA is retained, 36 bases long and in frame from the first base. This clone was counted between two and nine times. Its antigen remains undetermined. The input lacks base qualities; no much larger clone sits a single base away. This sequence was found in a man aged 18-30 years in good health. Sequenced input: naive CD4+ T cells from blood. This specimen's cell subset or site label, per the study, means: true naive CD4+ T cells. The chain joins TRBV29-1 to TRBJ2-5, with 10 bases matching TRBD1. The DNA end is more similar to TRBJ2-7, so the J call may be wrong. The CDR3 sequence is CSVRTGGYEQYF. The DNA sequence reads TGCAGCGTCCGGACAGGGGGCTACGAGCAGTACTTC.